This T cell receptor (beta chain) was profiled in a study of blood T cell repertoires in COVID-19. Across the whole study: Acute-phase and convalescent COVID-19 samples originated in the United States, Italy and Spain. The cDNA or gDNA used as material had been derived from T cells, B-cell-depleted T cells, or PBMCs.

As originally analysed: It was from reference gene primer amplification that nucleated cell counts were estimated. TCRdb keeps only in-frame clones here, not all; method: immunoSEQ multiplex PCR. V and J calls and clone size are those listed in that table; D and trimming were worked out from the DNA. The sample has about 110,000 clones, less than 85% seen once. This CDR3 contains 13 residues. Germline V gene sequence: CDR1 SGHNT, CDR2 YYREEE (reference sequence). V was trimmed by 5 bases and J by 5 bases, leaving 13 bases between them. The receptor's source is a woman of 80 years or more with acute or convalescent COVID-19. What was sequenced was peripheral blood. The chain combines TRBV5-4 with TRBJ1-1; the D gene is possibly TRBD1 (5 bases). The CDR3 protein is CASSRFQGTEAFF. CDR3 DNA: TGTGCCAGCAGTAGATTTCAGGGAACTGAAGCTTTCTTT.